Below, 28 T cell receptor beta chains from the same sample are listed, as sequenced in a study of beta chain features in type 1 diabetes. Of the isolated RNA, all was reverse transcribed, and so the sequenced material was expressed TCRB transcripts. The data were produced by immunoSEQ multiplex PCR, yet TCRdb's version contains in-frame clones alone and is incomplete. The table includes 150,000 or so clones, about 9.8% detected once. The specimen was central memory CD4+ T cells from blood. The receptors stem from a woman between 18 and 29 years old in good health.

This clone showed up just a few times. V usage is TRBV7-8 and J usage is TRBJ2-7; 11 bases fit TRBD1. Germline V gene sequence: CDR1 SGHVS, CDR2 FQNEAQ. The V gene end was trimmed by 5 bases and the J gene end by 6 bases; junction bases not matched to a gene: 6. This CDR3 is built from 14 residues. The CDR3 is CASSPGQGAREQYF. The CDR3 DNA sequence: TGTGCCAGCAGCCCCGGACAGGGGGCGCGCGAGCAGTACTTC.

The V and J genes are TRBV5-1 and TRBJ1-6; the D is unclear. Trimming shortened V by 4 bases and J by 6 bases, and 8 bases separated the two germline ends. Germline V gene sequence: CDR1 SGHRS, CDR2 YFSETQ. The CDR3 has 13 residues. CDR3 residues: CASSLVSNSPLHF. The CDR3 DNA reads as TGCGCCAGCAGCCTGGTCTCTAATTCACCCCTCCACTTT. Using reference TRBV5-1 and TRBJ1-6 for the parts outside the CDR3, the full variable domain is KAGVTQTPRYLIKTRGQQVTLSCSPISGHRSVSWYQQTPGQGLQFLFEYFSETQRNKGNFPGRFSGRQFSNSRSEMNVSTLELGDSALYLCASSLVSNSPLHFGNGTRLTVT.

Only a few counts were recorded for this clone. The J gene is TRBJ1-2, the V gene TRBV29-1; TRBD1 is a possible D gene (5 bases). Per the germline V gene, CDR1 is SQVTM and CDR2 is ANQGSEA. The CDR3 is made up of 12 amino acids. V dropped 7 bases and J dropped 8 bases, with 17 bases sitting between them. Here the CDR3 reads CSGELGGEGYTF. The CDR3 DNA reads as TGCAGCGGCGAACTGGGGGGTGAGGGCTACACCTTC.

In this sample, this clone turned up many times. The chain joins TRBV5-1 to TRBJ2-5; D is possibly TRBD1 (6 bases). V gave up 4 bases and J gave up 4 bases, with 11 bases separating them. This CDR3 has 13 amino acids. Germline V gene data show CDR1 as SGHRS and CDR2 as YFSETQ. The CDR3 bases are TGCGCCAGCAGCCTTACAGGGAGAGAGACCCAGTACTTC. It codes for CASSLTGRETQYF. The full variable domain, with the rest looked up from reference TRBV5-1 and TRBJ2-5, is KAGVTQTPRYLIKTRGQQVTLSCSPISGHRSVSWYQQTPGQGLQFLFEYFSETQRNKGNFPGRFSGRQFSNSRSEMNVSTLELGDSALYLCASSLTGRETQYFGPGTRLLVL.

The genes are TRBV2 and TRBJ1-1; 9 bases align to TRBD1. Germline lookup yields CDR1 SNHLY and CDR2 FYNNEI. This CDR3 has 16 amino acids. The V and J ends lost 6 bases and 4 bases, in that order; junction bases with no gene match: 12. Here the CDR3 reads CASSPRQGVTLTEAFF. The CDR3 nucleotides are TGTGCCAGCAGCCCCCGACAGGGGGTTACACTCACTGAAGCTTTCTTT.

The V call is TRBV4-1, the J call TRBJ1-1; D perhaps matches TRBD1 (6 bases). Germline values: CDR1 MGHRA, CDR2 YSYEKL. The CDR3 totals 16 residues. The V gene lost 1 base and the J gene lost 1 base, with 13 bases spanning the gap. The DNA for the CDR3 is TGCGCCAGCAGCCAAGGCCCCTACAGGGAGAACACTGAAGCTTTCTTT. Translated, it gives CASSQGPYRENTEAFF.

In regard to this clone: Other nucleotide sequences from this sample produce the same CDR3. The CDR3 DNA is TGCGCCAGCAGCTTGGGGACTAGCGGGGGCTACAATGAGCAGTTCTTC. Its protein product is CASSLGTSGGYNEQFF. V is TRBV5-1 and J is TRBJ2-1; 13 bases fit TRBD2. Germline values: CDR1 SGHRS, CDR2 YFSETQ. The CDR3 runs to 16 residues. J lost 3 bases, V lost 0 bases, and 0 bases had no gene match.

J is TRBJ2-3 and V is TRBV5-6, with 7 positions matching TRBD2. Trimming removed 2 bases from V and 0 bases from J; junction bases left unmatched: 6. This CDR3 contains 16 residues. CDR1 is SGHDT and CDR2 is YYEEEE in the germline V gene. The CDR3 sequence: CASSFGLGISTDTQYF. The CDR3 DNA reads TGTGCCAGCAGCTTCGGACTAGGGATAAGCACAGATACGCAGTATTTT.

V is TRBV5-4 and J is TRBJ2-3; D not resolved. Trimming took off 5 bases at V and 0 bases at J, with 10 bases between the two ends. Germline V gives CDR1 SGHNT, CDR2 YYREEE (reference sequence). This CDR3 contains 14 residues. The CDR3 DNA follows: TGTGCCAGCAGTTCCGGGTCTAGCACAGATACGCAGTATTTT. Translating it yields CASSSGSSTDTQYF. The full variable domain, rest sourced from reference TRBV5-4 and TRBJ2-3, is ETGVTQSPTHLIKTRGQQVTLRCSSQSGHNTVSWYQQALGQGPQFIFQYYREEENGRGNFPPRFSGLQFPNYSSELNVNALELDDSALYLCASSSGSSTDTQYFGPGTRLTVL.

The chain couples TRBV9 to TRBJ2-3; 13 bases line up with TRBD2. Germline V gene lookup returns CDR1 SGDLS and CDR2 YYNGEE. V was pared by 4 bases and J by 5 bases, with 19 bases of the junction left unmatched. The CDR3 spans 20 residues. CDR3 sequence (DNA): TGTGCCAGCAGCTCTCCCCCCTGGACTAGCGGGAGAGGGGGTGGAGATACGCAGTATTTT. Translation: CASSSPPWTSGRGGGDTQYF.

The J gene is TRBJ2-5, the V gene TRBV7-2; possibly TRBD1 for D (6 bases). The better agreement between TRBJ2-7 and the DNA end casts doubt on the J call. From germline, CDR1 is SGHTA and CDR2 FQGNSA. This CDR3 region has 14 residues. DNA for the CDR3: TGTGCCAGCAGCCTCGAGGGGGTCTCCTACGAGCAGTACTTC. This encodes CASSLEGVSYEQYF.

The table lists this clone with a few counts. The chain links TRBV14 to TRBJ1-1; D is uncertain. Deletions cut 4 bases from V and 4 bases from J, with 13 bases between. Germline assignment: CDR1 SGHDN and CDR2 FVKESK. The CDR3 sequence is 14 residues long. The CDR3 DNA follows: TGTGCCAGCAGCCCACTTCTAAGAATCACTGAAGCTTTCTTT. Translating it yields CASSPLLRITEAFF. The full variable domain, completed using reference TRBV14 and TRBJ1-1, is EAGVTQFPSHSVIEKGQTVTLRCDPISGHDNLYWYRRVMGKEIKFLLHFVKESKQDESGMPNNRFLAERTGGTYSTLKVQPAELEDSGVYFCASSPLLRITEAFFGQGTRLTVV.

CDR3 in DNA: TGTGCCAGCAGGCCGACCCAGGGCAGTGAGCAGTTCTTC. Translated, it gives CASRPTQGSEQFF. The chain links TRBV11-2 to TRBJ2-1; D possibly corresponds to TRBD1 (5 bases). The CDR3 is 13 amino acids. Trimming removed 6 bases from V and 9 bases from J, with 15 bases in between. Germline V gives CDR1 SGHAT, CDR2 FQNNGV.

This clone has more than one count but fewer than ten. Written as DNA, the CDR3 is TGTGCCAGCAGTACAATGTCCATGCTTGAACCCCTCCACTTT. Amino acid sequence: CASSTMSMLEPLHF. The rearrangement joins TRBV6-1 to TRBJ1-6; D not certain. The V gene lost 5 bases and the J gene lost 12 bases, with 17 bases spanning the gap. This CDR3 is built from 14 residues. Germline V lookup: CDR1 MNHNS, CDR2 SASEGT.

This clone came up a few times. The chain employs TRBV5-1 and TRBJ2-7; TRBD1 is a possible D gene (5 bases). CDR3 length equals 14 residues. Per the germline V gene, CDR1 is SGHRS and CDR2 is YFSETQ. V was clipped by 1 base and J by 5 bases, with 13 bases between them. CDR3 residues: CASSLQGDRDEQYF. For the CDR3, the DNA is TGCGCCAGCAGCTTGCAGGGTGATCGCGACGAGCAGTACTTC.

This clone was seen only a few times. V and J are TRBV5-6 and TRBJ2-1, with 10 bases identical to TRBD2. From germline, CDR1 is SGHDT and CDR2 YYEEEE. J lost 6 bases, V lost 4 bases, and 4 bases had no gene match. The CDR3 totals 14 residues. CDR3 coding DNA: TGTGCCAGCAGCCGGACTAGCGGACTCAATGAGCAGTTCTTC. Translated: CASSRTSGLNEQFF. Supplemented by reference TRBV5-6 and TRBJ2-1, the full variable domain reads DAGVTQSPTHLIKTRGQQVTLRCSPKSGHDTVSWYQQALGQGPQFIFQYYEEEERQRGNFPDRFSGHQFPNYSSELNVNALLLGDSALYLCASSRTSGLNEQFFGPGTRLTVL.

Written as DNA, the CDR3 is TGTGCCAGTAGTATAGTTAGCTCTGGGGCCAACGTCCTGACTTTC. Translating it yields CASSIVSSGANVLTF. The chain uses TRBV19 and TRBJ2-6; unclear D gene. The CDR3 is 15 residues long. The V gene's germline CDR1 is LNHDA and CDR2 SQIVND (reference sequence). Between the trimmed V and J ends, which lost 1 base and 0 bases, there was a span of 4 bases. Together with reference TRBV19 and TRBJ2-6, the CDR3 gives the full variable domain: DGGITQSPKYLFRKEGQNVTLSCEQNLNHDAMYWYRQDPGQGLRLIYYSQIVNDFQKGDIAEGYSVSREKKESFPLTVTSAQKNPTAFYLCASSIVSSGANVLTFGAGSRLTVL.

This clone showed up many times. The V and J genes are TRBV30 and TRBJ2-7, with 9 positions matching TRBD1. Germline V gives CDR1 GTSNPN, CDR2 SVGIG (reference sequence). The CDR3 length is 16 residues. With 8 bases clipped from V and 0 bases from J, the junction kept 14 bases outside the gene matches. The CDR3 loop reads CASSTPRDRVSYEQYF. DNA for the CDR3: TGTGCCAGTAGTACCCCCCGGGACAGGGTCTCCTACGAGCAGTACTTC.

This clone has a count of ten or more. This chain connects TRBV29-1 to TRBJ1-1; perhaps TRBD1 as D (6 bases). Trimming cost V 6 bases and J 1 base, with 12 bases left between them. Germline V gives CDR1 SQVTM, CDR2 ANQGSEA. This CDR3 contains 13 residues. As DNA, the CDR3 is TGCAGCGTCACCGGGACACAGAACACTGAAGCTTTCTTT. Amino acids: CSVTGTQNTEAFF. The complete variable domain, with remaining parts taken from reference TRBV29-1 and TRBJ1-1, reads SAVISQKPSRDICQRGTSLTIQCQVDSQVTMMFWYRQQPGQSLTLIATANQGSEATYESGFVIDKFPISRPNLTFSTLTVSNMSPEDSSIYLCSVTGTQNTEAFFGQGTRLTVV.

The V call is TRBV20-1, the J call TRBJ2-1; D is ambiguous. The germline V gene has CDR1 DFQATT and CDR2 SNEGSKA (reference sequence). V was clipped by 8 bases and J by 4 bases, with 9 bases between them. There are 11 residues in the CDR3. The CDR3 region has the DNA TGCAGTTCTTCCGGTTACAATGAGCAGTTCTTC. Translation: CSSSGYNEQFF.

This clone was seen only a few times. The genes are TRBV29-1 and TRBJ1-4; TRBD1 matches 8 bases. CDR1 and CDR2 from the germline V gene are SQVTM and ANQGSEA. The CDR3 is 13 residues long. V was pared by 8 bases and J by 11 bases, with 13 bases of the junction left unmatched. The CDR3 protein is CSITLGTGGKLFF. CDR3 nucleotide sequence: TGCAGCATAACTCTAGGTACAGGGGGGAAACTGTTTTTT.

This clone appeared many times. The chain carries TRBV7-2 and TRBJ1-5, with D tentatively TRBD1 (6 bases). The length of the CDR3 is 15 residues. Germline CDR1 reads SGHTA; CDR2 reads FQGNSA. Trimming took off 5 bases at V and 1 base at J, with 12 bases between the two ends. CDR3 region: CASSIFTGSNQPQHF. DNA for the CDR3: TGTGCCAGCAGCATTTTTACAGGGAGCAATCAGCCCCAGCATTTT.

The J gene is TRBJ2-1, the V gene TRBV7-2, with 8 positions matching TRBD1. Germline V gene sequence: CDR1 SGHTA, CDR2 FQGNSA. With 4 bases clipped from V and 4 bases from J, the junction kept 6 bases outside the gene matches. This CDR3 comprises 15 residues. The CDR3 bases are TGTGCCAGCAGCTCCGACAGGGGAGGATACAATGAGCAGTTCTTC. The encoded protein is CASSSDRGGYNEQFF.

This clone was seen a few times. The genes are TRBV9 and TRBJ1-1; 11 bases match TRBD1. Germline V CDR1 and CDR2: SGDLS, YYNGEE. The junction had 5 bases not matched to a gene; V was cut back by 0 bases and J by 10 bases. CDR3 length: 14 amino acids. CDR3 sequence: CASSVEDRGRGAFF. Here the CDR3 DNA reads TGTGCCAGCAGCGTAGAGGACAGGGGGCGCGGAGCTTTCTTT.

This clone has just a few counts. Other nucleotide sequences from this sample produce the same CDR3. V gene TRBV30 combines with J gene TRBJ1-5; no definite D call. Germline V gives CDR1 GTSNPN, CDR2 SVGIG (reference sequence). V lost 0 bases and J lost 2, with 5 bases in between. The CDR3 runs 13 residues. CDR3 nucleotide sequence: TGTGCCTGGAGTGTTCAGGGCAATCAGCCCCAGCATTTT. Amino acid sequence: CAWSVQGNQPQHF.

The chain uses TRBV9 and TRBJ2-5; TRBD2 might be the D (5 bases). CDR3 length: 12 amino acids. CDR1 and CDR2 from the germline V gene are SGDLS and YYNGEE. V lost 7 bases and J 6 bases, leaving 13 bases between the germline ends. This CDR3 reads CASGEPGQTQYF. The DNA of the CDR3 is TGTGCCAGCGGGGAGCCCGGGCAGACCCAGTACTTC.

This clone turned up a few times. V and J are TRBV2 and TRBJ2-6; D perhaps matches TRBD1 (6 bases). Trimming removed 8 bases from V and 0 bases from J, with 17 bases in between. CDR3 length: 17 amino acids. Germline CDR1 reads SNHLY; CDR2 reads FYNNEI. The chain's CDR3 is CASVGQTFLSGANVLTF. The CDR3 bases are TGTGCCAGCGTCGGACAGACCTTTCTCTCTGGGGCCAACGTCCTGACTTTC.

CDR3 coding DNA: TGTGCCAGCAGCCCCCTACAGGGCACCGGGGAGCTGTTTTTT. It specifies CASSPLQGTGELFF. The chain links TRBV7-3 to TRBJ2-2, with a weak D call TRBD1 (6 bases). The CDR3 is made up of 14 amino acids. V lost 5 bases and J lost 4, with 11 bases in between. The germline V gene has CDR1 SGHTA and CDR2 FQGTGA.